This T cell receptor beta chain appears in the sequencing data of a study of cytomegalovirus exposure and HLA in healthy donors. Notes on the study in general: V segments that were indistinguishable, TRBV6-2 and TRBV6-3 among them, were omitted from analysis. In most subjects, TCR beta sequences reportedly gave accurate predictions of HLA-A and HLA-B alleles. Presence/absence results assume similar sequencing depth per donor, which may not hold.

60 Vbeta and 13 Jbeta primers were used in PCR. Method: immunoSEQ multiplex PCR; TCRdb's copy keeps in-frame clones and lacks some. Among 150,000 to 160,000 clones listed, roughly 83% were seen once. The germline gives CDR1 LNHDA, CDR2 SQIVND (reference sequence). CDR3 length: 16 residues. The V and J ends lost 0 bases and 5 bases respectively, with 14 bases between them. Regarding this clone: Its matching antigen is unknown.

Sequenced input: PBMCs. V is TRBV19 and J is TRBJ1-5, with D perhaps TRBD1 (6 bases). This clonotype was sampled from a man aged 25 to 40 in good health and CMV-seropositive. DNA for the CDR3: TGTGCCAGTAGTATAGATCCCCTGACAGGCTATCAGCCCCAGCATTTT. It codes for CASSIDPLTGYQPQHF.